Listed below are T cell receptor beta chains from one sample, sequenced in a study of CD8 T cells in Susac syndrome. From the immunoSEQ multiplex PCR reads, TCRdb called clonotypes with MiXCR, one entry per CDR3 protein. The table has some 300,000 distinct CDR3 sequences, 70% to 90% seen once. The sample consisted of CD8+ T cells from PBMCs. These receptors came from a human donor with multiple sclerosis. CDR3s include the opening cysteine and the closing phenylalanine or tryptophan. Expanded clones get a size class; other rows say once, few or many, or leave the size out.

v_call	j_call	clone_size	cdr3_aa
TRBV28	TRBJ2-5	NA	CASSLGVSGLAGETQYF
TRBV19	TRBJ2-3	NA	CASKVSAEGSTDTQYF
TRBV12-5	TRBJ2-1	NA	CASGSMGLAGVEGYNEQSF
TRBV27	TRBJ2-1	NA	CASSFGGHYNEQFF
TRBV6-1	TRBJ2-2	few	CASGDPGQGMAGELFF
TRBV28	TRBJ1-2	once	CASSLRLGYTF
TRBV6-2/TRBV6-3	TRBJ2-1	NA	CASTLGLTIYNEQFF
TRBV10-1	TRBJ2-7	NA	CASSAGLDRDYEQYF
TRBV7-9	TRBJ2-3	NA	CASSLPWREGRKDTQYF
TRBV5-8	TRBJ2-6	NA	CASSGGQGALSGANVLTF
TRBV7-9	TRBJ1-2	NA	CASSLQRFYGYTF
TRBV7-9	TRBJ2-1	NA	CASPGLAGYNEQFF
TRBV20-1	TRBJ2-7	NA	CSARSQGFVTYEQYF
TRBV7-8	TRBJ2-7	NA	CASSLWTGGPYEQYF
TRBV7-9	TRBJ2-3	once	CASSYVEGLTDTQYF
TRBV27	TRBJ2-7	NA	CASSFAGGRWEQYF
TRBV29-1	TRBJ1-2	NA	CSVANPDGPNYGYTF
TRBV12-3/TRBV12-4	TRBJ2-2	NA	CASPQFGELFF
TRBV7-2	TRBJ1-4	NA	CASRSGVGTNEKLFF
TRBV28	TRBJ2-7	NA	CASIGLDSLSSYEQYF
TRBV7-3	TRBJ2-7	NA	CASSLGGNTGDRSYEQYF
TRBV5-6	TRBJ2-1	NA	CASSEQDAGALF
TRBV6-1	TRBJ1-4	few	CASSEEGDRDEKLFF
TRBV11-2	TRBJ2-3	NA	CASSPRPAGGLSTDTQYF
TRBV11-3	TRBJ2-3	NA	CASSLGLAGDRDTDTQYF
TRBV6-2/TRBV6-3	TRBJ1-1	NA	CASRYGTSFTEAFF
TRBV19	TRBJ2-3	once	CASSPFSGSHDTQYF
TRBV19	TRBJ2-7	NA	CASSMSAGQTYEQYF
TRBV6-2/TRBV6-3	TRBJ2-3	NA	CASSSPSRREARDTQYF